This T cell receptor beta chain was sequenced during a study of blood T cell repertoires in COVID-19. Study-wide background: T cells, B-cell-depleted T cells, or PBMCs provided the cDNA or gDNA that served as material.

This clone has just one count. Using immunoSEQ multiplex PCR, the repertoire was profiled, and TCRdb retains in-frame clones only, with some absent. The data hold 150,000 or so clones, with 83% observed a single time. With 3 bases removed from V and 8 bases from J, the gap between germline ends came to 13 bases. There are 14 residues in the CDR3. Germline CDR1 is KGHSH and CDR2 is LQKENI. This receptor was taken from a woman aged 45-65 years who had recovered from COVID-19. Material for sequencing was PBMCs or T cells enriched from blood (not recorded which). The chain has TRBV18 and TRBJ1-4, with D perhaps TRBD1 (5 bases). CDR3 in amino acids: CASSPGPEGEKLFF. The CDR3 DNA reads TGTGCCAGCTCACCGGGGCCGGAGGGCGAAAAACTGTTTTTT.